The 15 T cell receptor beta chains below all came from one sample that was sequenced in a study of T cells in localized non-small cell lung cancer (dated by TCRdb to the early 2020s). The library was obtained by the immunoSEQ multiplex PCR assay. Sourced from immuneACCESS, this table was stored by TCRdb with only in-frame sequences that have V and J called. A share of the clones is absent; for the studies checked, an unresolved V gene accounts for under half, and the remainder has no known explanation. This sample comprises fewer than 15,000 clones, roughly 27% of them detected only once. Roughly 7.2% of the sample comes from the top ten. The sample was lung tumor tissue, taken before any cancer treatment. These receptors originate from a female donor at least 60 years old with stage I lung adenocarcinoma.

The chain recombines TRBV11-3 with TRBJ1-5; a possible D gene is TRBD1 (6 bases). V lost 6 bases and J 3 bases, leaving 12 bases between the germline ends. Germline lookup yields CDR1 SGHNT and CDR2 YENEEA. CDR3 size: 14 residues. This CDR3 is CASRPRGFNQPQHF. In DNA, the CDR3 is TGTGCCAGCAGGCCGAGGGGGTTCAATCAGCCCCAGCATTTT.

V gene TRBV18 combines with J gene TRBJ2-1, with D possibly TRBD2 on 6 matching bases. CDR1 and CDR2 (germline): KGHSH, LQKENI. The ends were cut back, 0 bases at V and 15 bases at J, with 15 bases in the middle. The CDR3 totals 13 residues. CDR3 bases: TGTGCCAGCTCACCACCAGCAGGGACTCGACTGTTCTTC. Translation: CASSPPAGTRLFF.

This clone has just a few counts. CDR3 in DNA: TGTGCCAGTAGTATCGCGGGGCCCGGAAACACCATATATTTT. Translated: CASSIAGPGNTIYF. The chain carries TRBV19 and TRBJ1-3, with D possibly being TRBD1 (5 bases). The CDR3 extends over 14 amino acids. The V end was cut by 3 bases, the J end by 4 bases, with 10 bases between. Germline CDR1 and CDR2: LNHDA and SQIVND (reference sequence).

The chain carries TRBV30 and TRBJ2-3; TRBD2 aligns across 10 bases. This CDR3 is 16 amino acids long. J gave up 4 bases and V 5 bases, and 12 bases lay outside the gene matches. Per germline, CDR1 GTSNPN and CDR2 SVGIG (reference sequence). For the CDR3, the DNA is TGTGCCTGGTCCCGAGGGAGCGGGAGGGCGGCAGATACGCAGTATTTT. Translated, it gives CAWSRGSGRAADTQYF. Using reference TRBV30 and TRBJ2-3 for the parts outside the CDR3, the full variable domain is SQTIHQWPATLVQPVGSPLSLECTVEGTSNPNLYWYRQAAGRGLQLLFYSVGIGQISSEVPQNLSASRPQDRQFILSSKKLLLSDSGFYLCAWSRGSGRAADTQYFGPGTRLTVL.

The gene calls are TRBV29-1 and TRBJ1-1, with TRBD1 as a possible D gene (5 bases). Trimming stripped 3 bases from V and 4 bases from J, with 15 bases between. CDR1 and CDR2 from the germline V gene are SQVTM and ANQGSEA. The CDR3 runs to 14 residues. This chain's CDR3 is CSVERGSGFTEAFF. The DNA for the CDR3 is TGCAGCGTTGAGCGAGGATCAGGGTTCACTGAAGCTTTCTTT.

The chain carries TRBV6-8 and TRBJ1-6, with 7 positions matching TRBD1. The length of the CDR3 is 14 residues. After removal of 11 bases from V and 4 bases from J, the junction contained 8 bases not matched to a gene. CDR1 and CDR2 (germline): MNHGY, SAAAGT. The CDR3, as DNA: TGTGCCTCCAGCGAGACAGGGTATAATTCACCCCTCCACTTT. Amino acids: CASSETGYNSPLHF.

The chain recombines TRBV6-8 with TRBJ2-7; TRBD2 matches at 7 bases. This CDR3 contains 12 residues. J was trimmed by 5 bases and V by 5 bases; bases with no gene match: 3. CDR1 MNHGY and CDR2 SAAAGT come from the germline V gene. In DNA, the CDR3 is TGTGCCAGCAGTGTGGGGGGGGACGAGCAGTACTTC. Its translation: CASSVGGDEQYF.

This clone was counted between two and nine times. The chain links TRBV18 to TRBJ2-7; 9 bases fit TRBD1. Germline V lookup: CDR1 KGHSH, CDR2 LQKENI. The CDR3 consists of 15 residues. With 4 bases clipped from V and 0 bases from J, the junction kept 4 bases outside the gene matches. As DNA, the CDR3 is TGTGCCAGCTCACTCCGACAGGGGGTCTCCTACGAGCAGTACTTC. This encodes CASSLRQGVSYEQYF.

The chain couples TRBV28 to TRBJ1-2; unclear D gene. Germline V lookup: CDR1 MDHEN, CDR2 SYDVKM. Trimming cost V 4 bases and J 5 bases, with 8 bases left between them. CDR3 length: 12 residues. The CDR3 bases are TGTGCCAGCAGTTCGACGGATTATGGCTACACCTTC. Its protein is CASSSTDYGYTF.

This chain uses TRBV9 with TRBJ1-6; no clear D gene. Trimming took off 2 bases at V and 7 bases at J, with 7 bases between the two ends. CDR3 length: 13 amino acids. Germline CDR1 SGDLS, CDR2 YYNGEE. This chain's CDR3 is CASSVSANSPLHF. For the CDR3, the DNA is TGTGCCAGCAGCGTCTCCGCGAATTCACCCCTCCACTTT.

This clone occurred many times. The chain has TRBV11-3 and TRBJ1-1; TRBD1 aligns across 12 bases. The CDR3 totals 17 residues. The germline gives CDR1 SGHNT, CDR2 YENEEA. Losses at the gene ends were 7 bases for V and 4 bases for J; bases not matched to a gene: 13. The DNA of the CDR3 is TGTGCCAGCACCATAGGGACAGGGGGCATGGGGAGCACTGAAGCTTTCTTT. This encodes CASTIGTGGMGSTEAFF.

This clone was detected only a few times. Here the CDR3 reads CASSFRDRDTEAFF. CDR3 DNA: TGTGCCAGCAGCTTCCGGGACAGGGACACTGAAGCTTTCTTT. The rearrangement uses TRBV11-3 and TRBJ1-1; 9 positions agree with TRBD1. The CDR3 is 14 amino acids. Germline CDR1 SGHNT, CDR2 YENEEA. V was pared by 3 bases and J by 3 bases, with 2 bases of the junction left unmatched.

In its sample, this clone was seen a few times. The V gene is TRBV9, the J gene TRBJ1-1; no clear D. With 4 bases removed from V and 3 bases from J, the gap between germline ends came to 7 bases. CDR3 size: 12 residues. Germline CDR1 and CDR2: SGDLS and YYNGEE. CDR3 loop: CASSLGDTEAFF. The CDR3 DNA follows: TGTGCCAGCAGCTTAGGAGACACTGAAGCTTTCTTT.

This clone was observed at least ten times. V gene TRBV11-3 combines with J gene TRBJ1-3; D not certain. CDR3 length equals 15 residues. Germline CDR1 SGHNT, CDR2 YENEEA. V was trimmed by 5 bases and J by 2 bases, leaving 13 bases between them. Here the CDR3 reads CASSLRAQAGNTIYF. The DNA of the CDR3 is TGTGCCAGCAGCCTCCGAGCGCAAGCTGGAAACACCATATATTTT.

In this sample, this clone turned up a few times. This chain uses TRBV6-8 with TRBJ1-3; no definite D call. This CDR3 region has 14 residues. Trimming shortened V by 6 bases and J by 0 bases, and 9 bases separated the two germline ends. Germline lookup yields CDR1 MNHGY and CDR2 SAAAGT. This chain's CDR3 is CASSPQGSGNTIYF. Written as DNA, the CDR3 is TGTGCCAGCAGCCCCCAAGGCTCTGGAAACACCATATATTTT.